This TCR beta chain was sequenced in a study of blood T cell repertoires in COVID-19. Turning to the study itself: COVID-19 samples collected from the United States, Italy and Spain covered acute and convalescent phases. T cells, B-cell-depleted T cells, or PBMCs supplied cDNA or gDNA.

Per the original data handling: How many nucleated cells were present was estimated from reference gene primer amplification. Data came from immunoSEQ multiplex PCR; TCRdb stores just in-frame clones and leaves some out. The V and J calls and the clone size are those of that table, but D and trimming were determined from the DNA. The sample has about 150,000 clones; roughly 87% are singletons. CDR3 length: 15 amino acids. Trimming took off 3 bases at V and 0 bases at J, with 12 bases between the two ends. The germline V gene encodes CDR1 DFQATT and CDR2 SNEGSKA (reference sequence). This TCR was sampled from a human donor in a cohort sampled during active COVID-19. This chain connects TRBV20-1 to TRBJ1-3; D remains ambiguous. The specimen sequenced was peripheral blood. DNA of the CDR3: TGCAGTGCTAGTCGAGAATTAAACTCTGGAAACACCATATATTTT. As protein: CSASRELNSGNTIYF.